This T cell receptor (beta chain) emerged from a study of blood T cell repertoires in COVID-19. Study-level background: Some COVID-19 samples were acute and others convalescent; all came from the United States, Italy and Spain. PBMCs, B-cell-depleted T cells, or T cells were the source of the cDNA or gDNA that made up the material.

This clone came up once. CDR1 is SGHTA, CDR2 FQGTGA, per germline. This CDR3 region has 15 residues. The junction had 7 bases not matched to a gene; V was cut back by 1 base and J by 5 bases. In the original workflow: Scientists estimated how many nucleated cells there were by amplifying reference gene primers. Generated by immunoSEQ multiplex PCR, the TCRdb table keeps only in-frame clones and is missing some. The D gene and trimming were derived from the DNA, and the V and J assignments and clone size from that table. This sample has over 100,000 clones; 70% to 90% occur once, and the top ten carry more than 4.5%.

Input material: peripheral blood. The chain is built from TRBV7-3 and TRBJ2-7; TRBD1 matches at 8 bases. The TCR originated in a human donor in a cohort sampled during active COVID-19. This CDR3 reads CASSLIGSGGHEQYF. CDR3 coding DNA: TGTGCCAGCAGCTTAATCGGATCAGGGGGCCACGAGCAGTACTTC.